This entry describes one T cell receptor (beta chain). Individual cDNA molecules each received unique molecular identifiers attached to them. TCRdb re-called the 5' RACE reads with MiXCR, one entry per CDR3 protein. Of roughly 75,000 distinct CDR3 sequences listed, about 12% are singletons. This sample stems from a study of early T cells in non-severe SARS-CoV-2 infection. V trimming: 7 bases; J trimming: 8 bases; junction bases outside the gene matches: 12. This CDR3 has 14 amino acids. The rearrangement uses TRBV12-3 or TRBV12-4 and TRBJ2-3; 7 bases align to TRBD1. This TCR was sampled from an adult who was a healthcare worker with PCR-confirmed SARS-CoV-2 infection or an uninfected control (not recorded which). The sample was whole blood. The CDR3 sequence: CASNNRGSSPTQYF. The CDR3 region has the DNA TGTGCCAGCAACAACAGGGGTTCCTCCCCTACGCAGTATTTT.